This record looks at one T cell receptor beta chain sequence and its context. Assay: immunoSEQ multiplex PCR; the TCRdb copy retains only in-frame clones and omits some. The sample holds tens of thousands of clones, around 84% seen once. This entry is derived from a study of blood T cell repertoires in COVID-19. CDR1 and CDR2 (germline): LGHNA, YNFKEQ. This CDR3 has 15 amino acids. The germline V and J ends were trimmed by 1 base and 0 bases, with 9 bases remaining between them. The V and J genes are TRBV4-2 and TRBJ1-1; no clear D gene. Sequencing used peripheral blood. This clonotype originated in a man aged 50 or older with active COVID-19. The CDR3 loop reads CASSQGGQMNTEAFF. The CDR3, as DNA: TGTGCCAGCAGCCAAGGTGGTCAGATGAACACTGAAGCTTTCTTT.